These 5 T cell receptor beta chains originate from one sample sequenced in a study of beta chain features in type 1 diabetes. The study, taken as a whole, reports: In every one of the four CD4+ subsets, TCRB CDR3s were moderately but significantly shorter in Type 1 diabetes patients.

cDNA synthesis used the whole RNA isolate, giving expressed TCRB sequences. Assay used: immunoSEQ multiplex PCR; TCRdb lists only in-frame clones, some missing. The sample yields about 370,000 clones, over 8.5% seen once. Their antigen targets remain unknown. Material: central memory CD4+ T cells from blood. The receptors originated from a man under 40 with type 1 diabetes.

Ten or more counts support this clone. The chain recombines TRBV4-3 with TRBJ2-5; D perhaps matches TRBD1 (7 bases). V lost 4 bases and J lost 2, with 17 bases in between. From germline, CDR1 is LGHNA and CDR2 YSLEER. The CDR3 sequence is 16 residues long. DNA for the CDR3: TGCGCCAGCAGCCTCAACCCAGGGGGGCCGCAAGAGACCCAGTACTTC. Residues: CASSLNPGGPQETQYF.

The chain recombines TRBV7-6 with TRBJ1-2; no clear D gene. Looked up from germline, CDR1 is SGHVS and CDR2 is FNYEAQ. This CDR3 spans 15 amino acids. Trimming took off 5 bases at V and 1 base at J, with 14 bases between the two ends. CDR3 bases: TGTGCCAGCAGCCCCGGGCCAGGCCGTAACTATGGCTACACCTTC. Its protein is CASSPGPGRNYGYTF.

The chain has TRBV11-2 and TRBJ1-1, with D possibly matching TRBD1 (6 bases). The CDR3 has 14 residues. In germline, CDR1 is SGHAT, CDR2 FQNNGV. V was clipped by 5 bases and J by 4 bases, with 14 bases between them. The CDR3 loop is CASSPPGAGTEAFF. The CDR3 DNA follows: TGTGCCAGCAGCCCGCCGGGGGCGGGCACTGAAGCTTTCTTT.

The chain joins TRBV9 to TRBJ1-1, with D uncertain. The germline V and J ends were trimmed by 1 base and 2 bases, with 6 bases remaining between them. CDR1 and CDR2 (germline): SGDLS, YYNGEE. This CDR3 comprises 13 residues. The CDR3 DNA reads TGTGCCAGCAGCGTACAGGATAACACTGAAGCTTTCTTT. This translates into CASSVQDNTEAFF.

This clone was counted at least ten times. The CDR3 region is CAISEPGTRLNTGELFF. CDR3 DNA sequence: TGTGCCATCAGTGAGCCCGGGACTAGATTAAACACCGGGGAGCTGTTTTTT. The V gene is TRBV10-3, the J gene TRBJ2-2, with 8 positions matching TRBD2. The CDR3 is made up of 17 amino acids. The germline V gene has CDR1 ENHRY and CDR2 SYGVKD. The trim removed 2 bases at V and 2 bases at J, leaving 7 bases unmatched.